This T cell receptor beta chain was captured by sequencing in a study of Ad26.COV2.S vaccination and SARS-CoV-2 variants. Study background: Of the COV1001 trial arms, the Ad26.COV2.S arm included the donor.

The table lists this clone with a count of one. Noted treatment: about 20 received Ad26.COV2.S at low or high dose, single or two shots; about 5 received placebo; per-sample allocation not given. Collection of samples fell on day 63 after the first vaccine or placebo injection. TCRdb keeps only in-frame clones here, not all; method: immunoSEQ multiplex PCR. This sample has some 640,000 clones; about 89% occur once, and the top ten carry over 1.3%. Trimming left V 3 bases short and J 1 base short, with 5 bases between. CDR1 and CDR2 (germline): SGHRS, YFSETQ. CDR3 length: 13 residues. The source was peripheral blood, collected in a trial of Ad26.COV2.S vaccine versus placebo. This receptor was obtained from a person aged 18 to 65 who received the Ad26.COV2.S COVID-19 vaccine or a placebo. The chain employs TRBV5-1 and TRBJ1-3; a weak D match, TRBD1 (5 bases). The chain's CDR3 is CASSSGSGNTIYF. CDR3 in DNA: TGCGCCAGCAGCTCAGGGTCTGGAAACACCATATATTTT.